This T cell receptor (beta chain) was sequenced in a study of shared clonotypes between healthy human individuals. Findings and limits, study-wide: Larger estimated richness was generally seen in naive subsets than in memory subsets.

Naive CD8 cells comprised CD45RO-negative, CCR7-positively selected cells, excluding terminally differentiated effector memory CD45RA+ cells. Concerning this clone: The antigen remains undetermined.

The authors ran the assay at deep level. The method was immunoSEQ multiplex PCR; TCRdb's version includes in-frame clones alone and lacks a portion of them. The data contain about 580,000 clones, about 98% of them seen just once; the ten biggest clones take up 0.3%. Germline V CDR1 and CDR2: SGHDT, YYEEEE. The V and J ends lost 4 bases and 5 bases, in that order; junction bases with no gene match: 6. The CDR3 spans 15 residues. This chain connects TRBV5-6 to TRBJ2-5, with TRBD1 matching over 12 bases. The sequence came from a man younger than 40 in good health. The source material was naive CD8+ T cells sorted from blood. The CDR3 sequence is CASSGGTGGVETQYF. The CDR3 DNA reads as TGTGCCAGCAGCGGCGGGACAGGGGGCGTCGAGACCCAGTACTTC.